This T cell receptor (beta chain) was found in a study of cytotoxic CD8 clonotypes in ibrutinib-treated CLL. The ends were cut back, 8 bases at V and 0 bases at J, with 23 bases in the middle. Germline V CDR1 and CDR2: SGHAT, FQNNGV. This CDR3 contains 17 residues. TCR beta library input comprised around 2 micrograms of genomic DNA from cryopreserved PBMCs. TCRdb keeps only in-frame clones here, not all; method: immunoSEQ multiplex PCR. The sample carries roughly 200,000 clones, approximately 68% recorded once. A remark on this clone: The antigen remains unidentified.

Study-wide points: Among the clonotypes, public ones were uncommon and contracted or held stable on treatment. At ibrutinib response, clonality increased, and at progression it declined back toward baseline.

This receptor was identified in a human donor with chronic lymphocytic leukemia. The chain combines TRBV11-2 with TRBJ2-7, with D perhaps TRBD1 (6 bases). This sample comprised PBMCs, obtained after 24 months of ibrutinib treatment. CDR3 bases: TGTGCCAGCGCGCCAAGGCAGGGGAGCTCAAGCTCCTACGAGCAGTACTTC. As protein: CASAPRQGSSSSYEQYF.